The TCR beta chain under discussion was sequenced for a study of cytomegalovirus exposure and HLA in healthy donors (dated by TCRdb to 2015 to 2018). Regarding the study in general: An earlier analysis of about 560 of the donors reported 276 Gb of sequence data and 95 million to 140 million unique TCR beta sequences obtained from around 170 million T cells. A later genetic analysis took genome-wide SNP genotypes for about 55% of the 666 donors and used that subset as a discovery cohort. Alongside the repertoire data, information on donor age, sex, ethnicity and CMV serostatus was compiled. An early release that covered around 590 HLA-typed donors contained 250 to 350 gigabases of sequencing data and tens of millions of unique TCR sequences. Using immunosequencing, the study profiled T cell repertoires from 500 to 800 subjects and related those repertoires to cytomegalovirus serostatus. Rather than using new phenotypic data, the later analysis identified candidate immune exposures from TCR beta sequences and from how often those sequences occurred across donors. A separate validation cohort of 90 to 150 different subjects was used in addition to the 666-subject first cohort. The study aimed to test whether signatures of past pathogen exposure could be identified by cataloging public T cell receptors. Of the roughly 400 genotyped donors, 65% to 90% were placed in the genetic ancestry cluster associated with self-reported Caucasian donors. To study patterns of TCR occurrence, a later analysis re-analyzed previously published TCR beta repertoires from just over 650 donors and added high-resolution HLA genotyping. The number of donors typed differed by locus, with roughly 629-640 for A, B, C, DRB1 and DQB1, around 500 for DQA1, about 610 for DPA1, and around 430 for DPB1. The study combined high-throughput TCR immunosequencing, statistical association of individual TCRs with disease status, and machine learning to predict cytomegalovirus infection status. Every discovery cohort repertoire had been produced on one sequencing platform. Among about 400 genotyped donors of the cohort, an average of approximately 200,000 unique TCR beta nucleotide sequences was sequenced per donor, of which 15% to 20% were non-productive. HLA typing included class I and class II loci at four-digit resolution. Several DR-DQ haplotypes were handled as single units for association and clustering because linkage in the cohort was strong. To decide whether each TCR beta V gene segment behaved as functional or pseudogenic, an earlier analysis of some 580 of the donors relied on high-throughput TCR beta sequencing.

Study-level results and caveats: Most TCR sequences were observed very rarely across donors, whereas some public TCRs were present in many individuals. A later analysis found that TCR association rates varied across HLA loci, with DRB1 alleles showing the most associated TCRs and HLA-C alleles the fewest. Because counts were too low, around 17 rarely observed V segments, including chromosome 9 orphons, were left out of the earlier analysis of a few hundred of the donors. In an earlier analysis of approximately 590 of the donors, most TCR beta V segments were observed in productive rearrangements about 90% or about 30% of the time, broadly matching IMGT annotations. In this cohort, only TCR beta chains were sequenced, and detectable features were limited by the absence of alpha or paired-chain data. In a later analysis, 16,951 TCR beta sequences were associated with specific HLA alleles at a false discovery rate of 0.05. A later genetic analysis reported fewer N-insertions in productive TCRs among donors in an Asian-associated ancestry cluster than the approximately 700-donor mean. Compared with equally common non-associated chains, HLA-associated TCR beta chains in a later analysis were more clonally expanded and had lower generation probabilities. In a later genetic analysis, a missense DCLRE1C variant was associated with V-gene and J-gene trimming of TCR beta chains, and the association was replicated in an independent cohort. Several of the top co-occurrence clusters appeared to be linked to parvovirus B19, influenza, CMV and Epstein-Barr virus, according to a later analysis. The authors suggested that the approach could potentially be extended to other disease states and immunological phenotypes. In the study, 150 to 200 TCR beta chains were listed as associated with cytomegalovirus. Assigning TCR associations to individual alleles was difficult when HLA alleles, especially DR and DQ, strongly co-occurred. Because HLA typing was missing for some donors at each locus, association tests included only the typed subset. Cytomegalovirus status was reported to be diagnosed by the classifier with high specificity and sensitivity in both the original and validation cohorts. A cluster of highly shared sequence variants was judged likely to be a technical artifact of the sequencing pipeline. Immune exposure information for the cohort was limited to CMV serostatus. A further reported finding was that TCR beta sequences accurately predicted the HLA-A and HLA-B alleles for most subjects in the first cohort. The 87-base-pair reads could not distinguish some IMGT-functional V segments, including TRBV6-2 and TRBV6-3, so those segments were excluded. The presence/absence analyses assumed that sequencing depth was roughly uniform across donors, and that assumption may not be true. In vitro tests confirmed that a few of the cytomegalovirus-associated TCR beta chains recognize cytomegalovirus antigens. Linkage disequilibrium might explain the correlated functional status among segregating V segments, but an unknown experimental factor could not be ruled out. According to a later analysis, most CMV-associated TCR beta chains appeared to be HLA-restricted, and the HLA associations seemed to be driven largely by CMV exposure.

Based on the germline V gene, the CDR1 and CDR2 sequences are MNHNS and SASEGT. Spanning cysteine to phenylalanine, the CDR3 consists of 16 amino acids. The DNA shown is the 48-base CDR3, in frame from base 1. Trimmed from V: 4 bases; trimmed from J: 4 bases; junction bases lacking a gene match: 10. Library preparation employed the immunoSEQ multiplex PCR assay. For the multiplex PCR, a mixture combining 60 forward primers for TCR Vbeta segments and 13 reverse primers for TCR Jbeta segments was used. Amplification of the CDR3 region of rearranged TCR beta genes was performed with a multiplex PCR assay on genomic DNA. The Illumina HiSeq System was used to sequence the amplified TCR beta libraries as 87-base-pair reads. Under the source paper's analysis protocol: A later analysis counted approximately 84 million unique TCR beta chains across the 666 repertoires, and some 11 million of these chains were shared by at least two donors. Raw reads were error-corrected and collapsed into unique sequences with a nearest-neighbor algorithm that merged closely related sequences to remove PCR and sequencing errors. To assign V, D and J gene segments, CDR3 sequences were aligned to IMGT reference sequences. For a sequence to be retained, a match of at least six nucleotides was required to both a V gene segment and a J gene segment. Rearrangements were classified as productive when the CDR3 lacked stop codons and remained in frame with V and J, and all other rearrangements were classified as non-productive. CDR3 was defined by IMGT convention, running from the second conserved V-encoded cysteine to the conserved J-encoded phenylalanine. The earlier analysis of about 530 of the donors excluded any sequence lacking an unambiguous match to a single V gene segment. In an earlier analysis of several hundred of the donors, V segments were called functional above 56.7% productive rearrangements and were called segregating when the between-donor standard deviation exceeded 5%. A statistical classification framework was built for diagnosing cytomegalovirus status from the catalog of TCR beta chain sequences. In a later analysis, TCR nucleotide sequences were compared against IMGT/GENE-DB human TR gene sequences so that V and J genes could be assigned. A later analysis assigned CDR3 sequences and most-parsimonious VDJ recombination scenarios with the TCRdist pipeline. A later analysis defined each TCR beta chain by its CDR3 amino acid sequence plus V-gene family, and excluded reads lacking a unique V-gene family. A later analysis removed 592 highly shared, low-generation-probability nucleotide sequences to deal with suspected cross-contamination and a sequencing artifact. For each public chain, a later analysis derived a clonal expansion index from normalized ranks of inferred template counts within each repertoire. A later analysis computed generation probabilities with a VDJ recombination model fitted to out-of-frame rearrangements, and checked the results against IGoR. In a later analysis, hypergeometric tests were used to score TCR-TCR, TCR-HLA and TCR-CMV co-occurrence, with a repertoire-size bias correction applied to TCR pairs. A later analysis estimated false discovery rates by permuting HLA or CMV assignments 20 times. In a later analysis, co-occurring TCRs were grouped using DBSCAN, and TCRdist sequence similarity was added for clustering within HLA-allele-positive subsets. Repertoires with fewer than 30,000 or more than 120,000 public chains were left out of co-occurrence clustering, as were several repertoires with anomalous nucleotide sharing. Entries here come from immuneACCESS through TCRdb and include only in-frame sequences with V and J called. Some clones fail to appear in such tables; in the studies checked, an unresolved V gene covers under half of the shortfall, and the cause of the remainder is unknown. Clone size and V and J calls were adopted from that table, with D and trimming inferred from the DNA. The sample profile shows tens of thousands of clones; around 71% of them were found once. The top ten constitute 8.2% of the sample.

In this sample, this clone turned up a few times. This clone's antigen is unknown. No qualities accompany the bases; no much larger clone lies one base away. The cohort consisted of 670 or so healthy bone marrow donors. At the time of sampling, every cohort member was nominally healthy, though immune exposures that went unrecorded were likely present. The donor tested CMV seronegative and was one of the 352 seronegative cohort members. Every donor gave a peripheral blood sample, and the peripheral blood mononuclear cells from that sample were used for TCR beta sequencing. Genomic DNA extraction from the blood cell samples was performed with the Qiagen DNeasy Blood Extraction Kit.

This sequence uses TRBV6-1 and TRBJ1-2; 9 central nucleotides agree with TRBD1. The specimen was PBMCs. The sequence was collected from a man in his 60s in good health and CMV-seronegative. The CDR3 reads CASSARSQGARYGYTF. The nucleotide sequence is given as TGTGCCAGCAGTGCCCGGTCACAGGGGGCTCGCTATGGCTACACCTTC.